These 21 T cell receptor beta chains were sequenced from one sample in a study of T-cell reconstitution after alpha-beta-depleted transplantation in children. Unique molecular identifiers were incorporated during preparation of the TCRbeta library. In TCRdb, the PCR reads were re-called with MiXCR into one record per CDR3 protein. The data hold 490,000 or so distinct CDR3 sequences, with 12% observed a single time. The sequences come from PBMCs from the stem cell graft donor, collected from the stem cell graft. The receptors derive from a human donor who donated a stem cell graft to a child with combined immunodeficiency.

This clonotype was recorded at least ten times. The V call is TRBV9, the J call TRBJ2-1; 12 positions match TRBD2. The CDR3 is 15 residues long. V lost 4 bases and J lost 7; bases outside the gene matches: 6. Germline assignment: CDR1 SGDLS and CDR2 YYNGEE. The CDR3 DNA reads as TGTGCCAGCAGCATTACTAGCGGGAGGCAGAATGAGCAGTTCTTC. It encodes CASSITSGRQNEQFF.

This clonotype appeared many times. The chain has TRBV6-1 and TRBJ1-1, with a possible D match to TRBD1 (5 bases). CDR1 is MNHNS and CDR2 is SASEGT in the germline V gene. Trimming left V 7 bases short and J 4 bases short, with 13 bases between. CDR3 size: 13 residues. The CDR3 nucleotides read TGTGCCAGCATCCTGCTCGGGGGCACTGAAGCTTTCTTT. Translation: CASILLGGTEAFF.

The V and J genes are TRBV12-3 or TRBV12-4 and TRBJ2-3; D not certain. The V and J ends lost 4 bases and 10 bases respectively, with 9 bases between them. This CDR3 has 11 residues. CDR3 sequence reads: CASSWTWAQYF. The CDR3 nucleotides read TGTGCCAGCAGTTGGACGTGGGCGCAGTATTTT.

This clonotype was found a few times. CDR3: CASSSLRVSDGKLFF. CDR3 nucleotides: TGTGCCAGCAGCTCCCTCAGGGTGTCTGACGGAAAACTGTTTTTT. The chain carries TRBV7-2 and TRBJ1-4; D possibly corresponds to TRBD1 (5 bases). V shed 4 bases and J shed 10 bases, with 19 bases lying between them. This CDR3 has 15 residues. Germline CDR1 reads SGHTA; CDR2 reads FQGNSA.

This clonotype appeared many times. The chain couples TRBV12-3 or TRBV12-4 to TRBJ2-3; D is unclear. Trimming cost V 3 bases and J 1 base, with 5 bases left between them. The CDR3 spans 13 residues. DNA of the CDR3: TGTGCCAGCAGTTTGATTCGCACAGATACGCAGTATTTT. Protein sequence: CASSLIRTDTQYF.

The rearrangement links TRBV11-2 to TRBJ2-7; D is possibly TRBD1 or TRBD2 (5 bases each). This CDR3 is 16 amino acids long. The V and J ends lost 5 bases and 1 base respectively, with 18 bases between them. CDR1 is SGHAT, CDR2 FQNNGV, per germline. CDR3 sequence reads: CASSPLLRAGSYEQYF. The CDR3 bases are TGTGCCAGCAGCCCACTACTGAGGGCAGGGTCCTACGAGCAGTACTTC.

This clonotype was seen only a few times. The rearrangement links TRBV28 to TRBJ2-3; 10 bases match TRBD2. The trim removed 4 bases at V and 4 bases at J, leaving 5 bases unmatched. The V gene's germline CDR1 is MDHEN and CDR2 SYDVKM. The CDR3 is made up of 15 amino acids. This chain's CDR3 is CASSSGTSVSDTQYF. CDR3 sequence (DNA): TGTGCCAGCAGTTCCGGGACTAGCGTTTCAGATACGCAGTATTTT.

This clonotype was seen many times. The chain links TRBV6-2 or TRBV6-3 to TRBJ2-5, with 8 bases aligning to TRBD1. With 6 bases clipped from V and 1 base from J, the junction kept 4 bases outside the gene matches. The CDR3 spans 14 residues. Germline CDR1 is MNHEY and CDR2 is SVGEGT. CDR3 nucleotides: TGTGCCAGCAGGTGGGACAGGTTCCAAGAGACCCAGTACTTC. This translates into CASRWDRFQETQYF.

This clonotype was observed many times. The chain couples TRBV18 to TRBJ1-2; a possible D gene is TRBD1 (6 bases). Germline assignment: CDR1 KGHSH and CDR2 LQKENI. The V end lost 2 bases, the J end lost 0 bases, and 10 bases lay between the germline ends. The CDR3 consists of 15 residues. In nucleotides, the CDR3 is TGTGCCAGCTCACCAATCCCAGGGGCTAACTATGGCTACACCTTC. It yields the protein CASSPIPGANYGYTF. The full variable domain, rest sourced from reference TRBV18 and TRBJ1-2, is NAGVMQNPRHLVRRRGQEARLRCSPMKGHSHVYWYRQLPEEGLKFMVYLQKENIIDESGMPKERFSAEFPKEGPSILRIQQVVRGDSAAYFCASSPIPGANYGYTFGSGTRLTVV.

This clonotype was observed a handful of times. The J gene is TRBJ2-7, the V gene TRBV7-9; no reliable D call. This CDR3 has 16 amino acids. Germline lookup yields CDR1 SEHNR and CDR2 FQNEAQ (reference sequence). Trimming removed 1 base at V and 3 bases at J, with 16 bases between. The CDR3 is CASSLGFAAGNYEQYF. Written as DNA, the CDR3 is TGTGCCAGCAGCTTAGGCTTCGCGGCAGGAAACTACGAGCAGTACTTC.

V is TRBV2 and J is TRBJ2-7; 11 bases are a match to TRBD2. Germline values: CDR1 SNHLY, CDR2 FYNNEI. With 7 bases clipped from V and 4 bases from J, the junction kept 6 bases outside the gene matches. The CDR3 runs to 14 residues. In DNA, the CDR3 is TGTGCCAGCATTCCCGGGACTAGCGGATACGAGCAGTACTTC. Protein sequence: CASIPGTSGYEQYF.

This clonotype was counted at least ten times. The chain links TRBV20-1 to TRBJ2-3, with unresolved D. The length of the CDR3 is 12 residues. Germline V gene lookup returns CDR1 DFQATT and CDR2 SNEGSKA (reference sequence). V lost 3 bases to trimming and J lost 4 bases, with 8 bases between them. The CDR3 spells CSASRSADTQYF. The CDR3, as DNA: TGCAGTGCTAGTCGTTCGGCAGATACGCAGTATTTT.

This clonotype was counted a few times. This chain connects TRBV12-3 or TRBV12-4 to TRBJ2-5; D not resolved. V gave up 7 bases and J gave up 0 bases, with 9 bases separating them. This CDR3 region has 13 residues. In DNA form, the CDR3 reads TGTGCCAGCACCCCCAGTAACCAAGAGACCCAGTACTTC. Amino acid sequence: CASTPSNQETQYF.

This clonotype was detected ten times or more. This chain's CDR3 is CASSPRVGGATDTQYF. CDR3 bases: TGTGCCAGCAGCCCCCGGGTTGGGGGGGCCACAGATACGCAGTATTTT. V and J are TRBV7-2 and TRBJ2-3; D is perhaps TRBD2 (7 bases). V lost 5 bases and J 2 bases, leaving 17 bases between the germline ends. This CDR3 has 16 residues. Looked up from germline, CDR1 is SGHTA and CDR2 is FQGNSA.

There are a few counts of this clonotype. The chain has TRBV5-6 and TRBJ2-7; D not resolved. This CDR3 has 13 amino acids. Germline V lookup: CDR1 SGHDT, CDR2 YYEEEE. Trimming removed 3 bases from V and 3 bases from J, with 10 bases in between. CDR3 in DNA: TGTGCCAGCAGCTCCGGATTGGGCTACGAGCAGTACTTC. Encoded protein: CASSSGLGYEQYF.

This clonotype was seen only once. A clone one base away is much larger, so this may be a read error. Because the CDR3 is missing its conserved closing phenylalanine or tryptophan, this is likely a read error. The chain joins TRBV7-2 to TRBJ1-2; tentative D call: TRBD1 (6 bases). Trimming pared 5 bases from V and 8 bases from J, leaving 12 bases between. The length of the CDR3 is 12 residues. Looked up from germline, CDR1 is SGHTA and CDR2 is FQGNSA. The CDR3 nucleotides are TGTGCCAGCAGCCGGACAGTGGAAGGCTACACCTCC. It codes for CASSRTVEGYTS.

In its sample, this clonotype was seen many times. This sequence joins TRBV6-1 and TRBJ1-6; 8 nucleotides line up with TRBD1. The CDR3 consists of 15 residues. Losses at the gene ends were 9 bases for V and 9 bases for J; bases not matched to a gene: 13. Looked up from germline, CDR1 is MNHNS and CDR2 is SASEGT. The CDR3 spells CASTRLQGGGSPLHF. CDR3 bases: TGTGCCAGTACAAGACTACAGGGGGGAGGTTCACCCCTCCACTTT.

This clonotype was recorded only once. A much larger clone is a single base away; this may be a read error. CDR3 sequence reads: CASSARQGPYEQYF. CDR3 coding DNA: TGTGCCAGCAGTGCCCGACAGGGACCCTACGAGCAGTACTTC. V is TRBV25-1 and J is TRBJ2-7; 7 bases match TRBD1. There are 14 residues in the CDR3. V dropped 4 bases and J dropped 2; count of bases not matched to a gene: 5. Germline CDR1 is MGHDK and CDR2 is SYGVNS.

The chain links TRBV7-9 to TRBJ2-3; D not certain. This CDR3 spans 16 amino acids. CDR1 SEHNR and CDR2 FQNEAQ come from the germline V gene (reference sequence). V dropped 5 bases and J dropped 0 bases, with 15 bases sitting between them. Written as DNA, the CDR3 is TGTGCCAGCAGCCCCGGGCTACCCTATAGCACAGATACGCAGTATTTT. Amino acids: CASSPGLPYSTDTQYF.

In its sample, this clonotype was seen many times. The CDR3 region is CASSLRTEETQYF. The CDR3 DNA is TGCGCCAGCAGCTTGCGAACTGAAGAGACCCAGTACTTC. The chain links TRBV5-1 to TRBJ2-5; no clear D gene. The CDR3 runs to 13 residues. CDR1 is SGHRS and CDR2 is YFSETQ in the germline V gene. Deletions cut 1 base from V and 3 bases from J, with 7 bases between.

A few counts support this clonotype. The gene calls are TRBV28 and TRBJ2-3, with no clear D. The germline V gene has CDR1 MDHEN and CDR2 SYDVKM. The length of the CDR3 is 12 residues. Trimming cost V 2 bases and J 7 bases, with 7 bases left between them. In nucleotides, the CDR3 is TGTGCCAGCAGTTTAGGTCATCATACGCAGTATTTT. It translates to CASSLGHHTQYF.